This TCR beta chain was sequenced for a study of T cells after yellow fever vaccination (dated by TCRdb to the late 2010s). About the full investigation: The SMART-Seq v4 Ultra Low Input RNA kit was used to prepare libraries from fractions with low cell numbers. Bulk TCR alpha and beta repertoires were sequenced longitudinally to track T-cell clones before and after primary and booster YFV17D yellow fever vaccination. The cohort comprised two healthy male donors, one aged 18 to 29 and one aged 30 to 40 years. Blood samples were taken at several timepoints before and after primary and secondary immunization, and bulk PBMC replicates and cell subsets were isolated. The paper as a whole reports these results and caveats: A small fraction of clonotypes showed up in both the CD4 and CD8 compartments, probably as a result of convergent recombination. After the booster, most of the clones that had expanded following primary vaccination were detected again (around 97% of CD4 and around nine tenths of CD8), which suggests that memory was broadly maintained. The study included only two donors, which limits how far the findings can be generalized. Compared with the primary T-cell response, the secondary T-cell response was faster but weaker, reaching its peak on day 5 rather than on day 15. FACS-sorted repertoires could contain abundant contaminating clonotypes from the bulk population, so computational filtering was required.

Comments on this clonotype: Its antigen is not yet known. No much larger clone exists at a distance of one base, and base qualities are not known.

The CDR3 contains 13 residues, cysteine and phenylalanine counted. Only the CDR3 DNA is retained, 39 bases long and in frame from the first base. V is pared back by 6 bases and J by 4 bases, with 8 bases lying between the germline termini. The germline V gene (reference sequence) sets CDR1 to SGHKS and CDR2 to YYEKEE. TCRdb records Illumina NovaSeq 6000 as the sequencer. TCR cDNA was synthesized by 5'RACE template switching, which introduced a universal primer site and unique molecular identifiers. Priming for cDNA synthesis came from both the TCR alpha and TCR beta constant segments. Library amplification involved two PCR steps, and the second step added sample barcodes and sequencing adapters. Libraries were sequenced on Illumina HiSeq 2500 (2x100 bp) or NovaSeq (2x150 bp). The authors processed their data as follows. Reads were demultiplexed and collapsed into UMI consensus sequences with MIGEC, and V(D)J alignment was performed with MiXCR. Vaccine-responding clonotypes were identified with edgeR using replicate PBMC samples, with FDR below 0.01 and a log2 fold change above 5 up to day 15 being required. Each bulk clonotype was labeled CD4 or CD8 based on which sequenced repertoire, CD4 or CD8, contained the clonotype at higher abundance. In-frame beta chains were kept once TCRdb had trimmed the public reads at Q25 with fastp and called clones with MiXCR. Each CDR3 protein gets just one entry, which takes the most common genes and DNA from the rows behind it. TCRdb, not the authors, supplied the V and J calls. Recorded for this sample are 400,000 to 450,000 distinct CDR3 sequences; around 20% of them occurred a single time. The ten largest clones take up roughly a sixth of the sample.

What the treatment or condition label conveys for this sample: live attenuated yellow fever vaccine strain. At each blood-draw timepoint, two biological replicates of bulk PBMCs were collected. A standard Ficoll-Paque protocol was used to isolate PBMCs from peripheral blood. TriZol was used to extract RNA from bulk PBMCs, from CD4 and CD8 fractions, and from dextramer-positive and dextramer-negative fractions. The chain is made from TRBV5-5 and TRBJ2-6, with no D gene named confidently. The sample here was PBMCs, taken before the yellow fever booster vaccination. This TCR was sampled from a man younger than 35 who received the YFV17D yellow fever vaccine. The sequenced DNA: TGTGCCAGCACTGCACCGGGGGCCAACGTCCTGACTTTC. Translated, this gives CASTAPGANVLTF.